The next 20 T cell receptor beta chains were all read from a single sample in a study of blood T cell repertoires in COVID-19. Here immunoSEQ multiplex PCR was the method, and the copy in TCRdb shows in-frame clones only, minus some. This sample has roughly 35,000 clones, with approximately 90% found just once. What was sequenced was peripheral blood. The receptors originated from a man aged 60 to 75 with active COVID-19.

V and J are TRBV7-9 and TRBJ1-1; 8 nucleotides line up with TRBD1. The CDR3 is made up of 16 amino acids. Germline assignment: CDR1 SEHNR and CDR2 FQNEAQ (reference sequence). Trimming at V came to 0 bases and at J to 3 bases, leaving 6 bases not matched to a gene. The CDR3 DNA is TGTGCCAGCAGCTTAGCACCCGGACAGGGAGACACTGAAGCTTTCTTT. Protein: CASSLAPGQGDTEAFF.

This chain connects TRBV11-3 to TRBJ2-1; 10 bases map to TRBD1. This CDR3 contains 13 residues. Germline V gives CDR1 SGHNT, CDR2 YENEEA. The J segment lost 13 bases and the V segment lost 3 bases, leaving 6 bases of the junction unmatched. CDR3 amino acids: CASSLETGGRQFF. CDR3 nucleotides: TGTGCCAGCAGCTTGGAGACAGGGGGCCGACAGTTCTTC. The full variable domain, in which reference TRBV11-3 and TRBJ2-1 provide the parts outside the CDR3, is EAGVVQSPRYKIIEKKQPVAFWCNPISGHNTLYWYLQNLGQGPELLIRYENEEAVDDSQLPKDRFSAERLKGVDSTLKIQPAELGDSAVYLCASSLETGGRQFFGPGTRLTVL.

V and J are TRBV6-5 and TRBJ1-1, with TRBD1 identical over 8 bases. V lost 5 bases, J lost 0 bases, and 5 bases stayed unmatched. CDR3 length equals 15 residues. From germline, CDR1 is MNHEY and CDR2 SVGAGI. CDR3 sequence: CASSRDRLMNTEAFF. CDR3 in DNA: TGTGCCAGCAGTAGGGACAGGTTAATGAACACTGAAGCTTTCTTT.

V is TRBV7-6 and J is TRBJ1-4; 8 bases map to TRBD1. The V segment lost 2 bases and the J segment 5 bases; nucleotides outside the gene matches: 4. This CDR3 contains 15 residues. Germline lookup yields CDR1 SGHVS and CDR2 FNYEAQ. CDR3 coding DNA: TGTGCCAGCAGCTTAACCGGGACAGGAAATGAAAAACTGTTTTTT. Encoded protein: CASSLTGTGNEKLFF.

The CDR3 DNA reads TGTGCCTGGAGTGTACCCCGCTCGACTAGCCTGGAGACCCAGTACTTC. It specifies CAWSVPRSTSLETQYF. The chain employs TRBV30 and TRBJ2-5, with 7 bases that match TRBD2. Looked up from germline, CDR1 is GTSNPN and CDR2 is SVGIG (reference sequence). The V segment lost 0 bases and the J segment 5 bases; nucleotides outside the gene matches: 12. This CDR3 has 16 amino acids.

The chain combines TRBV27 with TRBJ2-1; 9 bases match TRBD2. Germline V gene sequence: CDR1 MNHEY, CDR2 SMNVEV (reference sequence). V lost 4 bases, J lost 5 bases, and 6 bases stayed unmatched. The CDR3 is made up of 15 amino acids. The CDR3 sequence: CASSSRLAVHNEQFF. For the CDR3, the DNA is TGTGCCAGCAGTTCCAGACTAGCGGTCCACAATGAGCAGTTCTTC.

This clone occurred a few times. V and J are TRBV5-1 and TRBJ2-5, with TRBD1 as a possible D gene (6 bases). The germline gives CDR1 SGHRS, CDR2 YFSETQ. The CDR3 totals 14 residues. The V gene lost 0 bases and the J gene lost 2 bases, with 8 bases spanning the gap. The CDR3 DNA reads TGCGCCAGCAGCTTGGGGCAGGGGCAAGAGACCCAGTACTTC. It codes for CASSLGQGQETQYF.

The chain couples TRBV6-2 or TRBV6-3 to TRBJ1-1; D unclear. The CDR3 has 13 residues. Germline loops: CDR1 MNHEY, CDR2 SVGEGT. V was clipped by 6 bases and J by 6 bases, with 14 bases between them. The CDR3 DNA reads TGTGCCAGCAGCATTTCCAGCGGACCTGAAGCTTTCTTT. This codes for CASSISSGPEAFF.

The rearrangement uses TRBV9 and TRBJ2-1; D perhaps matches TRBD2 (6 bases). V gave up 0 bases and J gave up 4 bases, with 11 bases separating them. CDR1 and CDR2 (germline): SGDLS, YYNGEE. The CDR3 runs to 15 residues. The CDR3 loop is CASSVDGSGYNEQFF. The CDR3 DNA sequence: TGTGCCAGCAGCGTAGACGGGAGTGGATACAATGAGCAGTTCTTC.

The CDR3: CASSAGNSPLHF. Written as DNA, the CDR3 is TGTGCCAGCAGCGCAGGGAATTCACCCCTCCACTTT. The chain carries TRBV9 and TRBJ1-6; possibly TRBD1 for D (5 bases). There are 12 residues in the CDR3. CDR1 is SGDLS, CDR2 YYNGEE, per germline. Between the trimmed V and J ends, which lost 3 bases and 7 bases, there was a span of 5 bases.

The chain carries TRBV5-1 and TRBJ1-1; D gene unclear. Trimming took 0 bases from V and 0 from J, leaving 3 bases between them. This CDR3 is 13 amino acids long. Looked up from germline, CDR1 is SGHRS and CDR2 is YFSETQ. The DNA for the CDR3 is TGCGCCAGCAGCTTGGGGCTGAACACTGAAGCTTTCTTT. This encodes CASSLGLNTEAFF.

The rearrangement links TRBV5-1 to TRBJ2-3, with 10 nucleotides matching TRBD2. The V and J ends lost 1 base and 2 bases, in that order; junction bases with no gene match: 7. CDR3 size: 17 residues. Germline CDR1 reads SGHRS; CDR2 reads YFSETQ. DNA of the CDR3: TGCGCCAGCAGCTTGAGGTTAGCGGGAGGCCTCACAGATACGCAGTATTTT. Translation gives CASSLRLAGGLTDTQYF. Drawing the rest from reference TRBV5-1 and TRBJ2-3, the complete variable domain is KAGVTQTPRYLIKTRGQQVTLSCSPISGHRSVSWYQQTPGQGLQFLFEYFSETQRNKGNFPGRFSGRQFSNSRSEMNVSTLELGDSALYLCASSLRLAGGLTDTQYFGPGTRLTVL.

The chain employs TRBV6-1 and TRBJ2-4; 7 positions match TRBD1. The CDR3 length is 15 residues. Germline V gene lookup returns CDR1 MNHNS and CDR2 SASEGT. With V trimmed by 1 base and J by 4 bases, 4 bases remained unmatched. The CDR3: CASSEVGTAKNIQYF. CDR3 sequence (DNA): TGTGCCAGCAGTGAAGTCGGGACAGCAAAAAACATTCAGTACTTC.

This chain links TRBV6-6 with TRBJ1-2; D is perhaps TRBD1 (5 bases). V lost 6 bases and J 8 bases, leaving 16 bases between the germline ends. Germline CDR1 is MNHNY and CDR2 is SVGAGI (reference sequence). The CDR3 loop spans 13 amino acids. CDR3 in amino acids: CASRTGGGEGYTF. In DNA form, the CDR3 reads TGTGCCAGCAGGACTGGGGGGGGTGAGGGCTACACCTTC.

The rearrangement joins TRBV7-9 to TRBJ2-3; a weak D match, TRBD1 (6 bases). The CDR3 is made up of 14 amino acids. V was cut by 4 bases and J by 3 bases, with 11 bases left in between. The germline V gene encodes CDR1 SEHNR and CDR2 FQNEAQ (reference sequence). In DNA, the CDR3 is TGTGCCAGCAGCTCCAGGGGTAGAACAGATACGCAGTATTTT. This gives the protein CASSSRGRTDTQYF.

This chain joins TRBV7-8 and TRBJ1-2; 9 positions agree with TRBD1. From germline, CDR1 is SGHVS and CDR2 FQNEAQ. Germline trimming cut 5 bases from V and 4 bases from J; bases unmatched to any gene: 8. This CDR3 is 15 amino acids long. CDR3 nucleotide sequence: TGTGCCAGCAGCGATTACAGGGGGCTGGGCTATGGCTACACCTTC. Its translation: CASSDYRGLGYGYTF. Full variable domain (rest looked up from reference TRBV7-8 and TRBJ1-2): GAGVSQSPRYKVAKRGQDVALRCDPISGHVSLFWYQQALGQGPEFLTYFQNEAQLDKSGLPSDRFFAERPEGSVSTLKIQRTQQEDSAVYLCASSDYRGLGYGYTFGSGTRLTVV.

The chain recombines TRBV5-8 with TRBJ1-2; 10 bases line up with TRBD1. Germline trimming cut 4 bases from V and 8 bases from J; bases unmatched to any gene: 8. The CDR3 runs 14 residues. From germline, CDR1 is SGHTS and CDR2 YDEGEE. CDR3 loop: CASSRRTGGMGYTF. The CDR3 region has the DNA TGTGCCAGCAGCCGCAGGACAGGGGGTATGGGCTACACCTTC.

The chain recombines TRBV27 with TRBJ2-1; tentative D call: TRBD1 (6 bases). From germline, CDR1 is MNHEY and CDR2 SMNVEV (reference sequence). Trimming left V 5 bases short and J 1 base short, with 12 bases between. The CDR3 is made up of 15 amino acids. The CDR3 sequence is CASSARTVSYNEQFF. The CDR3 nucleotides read TGTGCCAGCAGTGCCCGGACAGTTTCCTACAATGAGCAGTTCTTC.

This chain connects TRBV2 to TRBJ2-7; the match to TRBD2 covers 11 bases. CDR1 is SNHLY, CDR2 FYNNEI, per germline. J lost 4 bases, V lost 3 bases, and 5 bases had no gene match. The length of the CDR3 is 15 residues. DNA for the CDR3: TGTGCCAGCAGTGATTTGGTAGCGGGAGGGTACGAGCAGTACTTC. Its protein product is CASSDLVAGGYEQYF.

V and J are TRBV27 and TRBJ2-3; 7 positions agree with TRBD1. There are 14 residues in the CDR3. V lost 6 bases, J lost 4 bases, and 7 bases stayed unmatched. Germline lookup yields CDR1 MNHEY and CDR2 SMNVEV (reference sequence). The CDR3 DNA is TGTGCCAGCAGAACATCGGACAGGTCAGATACGCAGTATTTT. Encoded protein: CASRTSDRSDTQYF.